These 10 T cell receptor beta chains originate from one sample sequenced in a study of brain T cells in children with intractable seizures (dated by TCRdb to the early 2020s). The library was made by the immunoSEQ multiplex PCR assay. What TCRdb holds here is the immuneACCESS table cut down to in-frame rearrangements. Part of the clones is not present; checked against another copy, under half of the missing clones reflect an unresolved V gene, and the others are unexplained. For this sample there are about 80,000 clones; approximately 90% appear just once. The top ten clonotypes cover roughly 24% of the sample. The sample's time point label, decoded: resected brain tissue, or blood drawn just prior to surgery. The sequences come from peripheral blood, collected at surgery. All receptors come from a girl aged 2-9 years with Rasmussen encephalitis and intractable seizures.

The J gene is TRBJ1-6, the V gene TRBV27; a weak D match, TRBD1 (6 bases). This CDR3 comprises 15 residues. Germline V gives CDR1 MNHEY, CDR2 SMNVEV (reference sequence). The V end was cut by 5 bases, the J end by 7 bases, with 15 bases between. The DNA of the CDR3 is TGTGCCAGCAGTCCCCAAGGGGGTAGGAATTCACCCCTCCACTTT. This gives the protein CASSPQGGRNSPLHF.

The genes are TRBV18 and TRBJ1-1; TRBD1 agrees at 7 bases. CDR3 size: 13 residues. The ends lost 5 bases at V and 5 bases at J; junction bases unmatched: 5. Germline-derived CDR1 and CDR2 are KGHSH and LQKENI. As DNA, the CDR3 is TGTGCCAGCTCATCGAAACAGGGGACTGAAGCTTTCTTT. Translation: CASSSKQGTEAFF.

The genes are TRBV6-5 and TRBJ2-1; D is possibly TRBD1 (5 bases). Germline CDR1 and CDR2: MNHEY and SVGAGI. Trimming removed 0 bases from V and 7 bases from J, with 10 bases in between. The CDR3 consists of 14 residues. This chain's CDR3 is CASSYSDSTNEQFF. Written as DNA, the CDR3 is TGTGCCAGCAGTTACTCTGACAGCACTAATGAGCAGTTCTTC.

V is TRBV27 and J is TRBJ2-3; D remains unclear. V lost 0 bases and J lost 3, with 10 bases in between. Germline loops: CDR1 MNHEY, CDR2 SMNVEV (reference sequence). The CDR3 covers 15 residues. The CDR3 protein is CASSLSLVVTDTQYF. DNA of the CDR3: TGTGCCAGCAGTTTATCTCTGGTTGTAACAGATACGCAGTATTTT.

The rearrangement uses TRBV12-3 or TRBV12-4 and TRBJ2-7; weak D call: TRBD1 (5 bases). The CDR3 consists of 13 residues. Between the trimmed V and J ends, which lost 5 bases and 0 bases, there was a span of 8 bases. The CDR3, as DNA: TGTGCCAGCAGTCCGGACAACTCCTACGAGCAGTACTTC. This sequence encodes CASSPDNSYEQYF.

The chain recombines TRBV2 with TRBJ2-7; D remains ambiguous. The CDR3 spans 13 residues. Germline V lookup: CDR1 SNHLY, CDR2 FYNNEI. The ends were cut back, 4 bases at V and 7 bases at J, with 14 bases in the middle. This CDR3 reads CASSASASREQYF. The CDR3 region has the DNA TGTGCCAGCAGTGCGTCAGCTTCCCGGGAGCAGTACTTC.

The chain employs TRBV18 and TRBJ2-3, with 9 bases fitting TRBD2. V trimming: 3 bases; J trimming: 4 bases; junction bases outside the gene matches: 8. This CDR3 contains 16 residues. The germline gives CDR1 KGHSH, CDR2 LQKENI. The CDR3 loop is CASSPAGLAGSDTQYF. The CDR3 nucleotides read TGTGCCAGCTCACCCGCCGGGCTAGCGGGGTCAGATACGCAGTATTTT.

V is TRBV30 and J is TRBJ1-4; D not certain. Trimming cost V 1 base and J 7 bases, with 13 bases left between them. CDR1 GTSNPN and CDR2 SVGIG come from the germline V gene (reference sequence). The CDR3 covers 14 residues. CDR3 sequence reads: CAWSGRVGSEKLFF. DNA for the CDR3: TGTGCCTGGAGTGGCCGGGTCGGGAGTGAAAAACTGTTTTTT.

The chain combines TRBV16 with TRBJ1-5; D remains ambiguous. Trimming took off 5 bases at V and 9 bases at J, with 8 bases between the two ends. In germline, CDR1 is KGHSY, CDR2 FQNENV. CDR3 length: 11 amino acids. The chain's CDR3 is CASSSFGPQHF. CDR3 coding DNA: TGTGCCAGCAGCTCCTTTGGGCCCCAGCATTTT.

This clone has a handful of counts. The chain uses TRBV6-5 and TRBJ2-2; tentatively, D is TRBD1 (6 bases). The CDR3 is 14 residues long. The germline V gene has CDR1 MNHEY and CDR2 SVGAGI. V dropped 5 bases and J dropped 2 bases, with 9 bases sitting between them. The CDR3 DNA reads as TGTGCCAGCAGTCGGGACACTAACACCGGGGAGCTGTTTTTT. Residues: CASSRDTNTGELFF.